Following are 13 T cell receptor beta chains from one sample sequenced in a study of cytomegalovirus exposure and HLA in healthy donors. The study ran its PCR with 60 Vbeta and 13 Jbeta primers. Sequencing was performed with immunoSEQ multiplex PCR; in TCRdb, only in-frame clones are kept and a portion is missing. The sample carries 120,000 to 150,000 clones, roughly 79% recorded once. The sequenced sample was PBMCs. All receptors derive from a woman between 40 and 55 years old in good health and CMV-seropositive.

This chain connects TRBV6-1 to TRBJ2-1; D remains unclear. Trimming left V 3 bases short and J 10 bases short, with 4 bases between. The CDR3 spans 10 residues. CDR1 and CDR2 (germline): MNHNS, SASEGT. The CDR3 region is CASSDREQFF. The CDR3 coding sequence is TGTGCCAGCAGTGACCGGGAGCAGTTCTTC.

The V and J genes are TRBV6-6 and TRBJ1-1; D not certain. This CDR3 contains 14 residues. The V end was cut by 7 bases, the J end by 0 bases, with 12 bases between. Germline V gene lookup returns CDR1 MNHNY and CDR2 SVGAGI (reference sequence). The CDR3 sequence is CASIRRGMNTEAFF. The DNA for the CDR3 is TGTGCCAGCATTAGACGAGGCATGAACACTGAAGCTTTCTTT.

CDR3 loop: CASSPGRGQANTEAFF. CDR3 DNA: TGTGCCAGCAGCCCCGGGCGGGGACAGGCGAACACTGAAGCTTTCTTT. The rearrangement uses TRBV13 and TRBJ1-1; TRBD1 agrees at 8 bases. The germline CDR1 and CDR2 sequences are PRHDT and FYEKMQ (reference sequence). This CDR3 comprises 16 residues. Unmatched junction bases numbered 9, after V lost 5 bases and J lost 1 base.

This clone was recorded only once. This chain joins TRBV29-1 and TRBJ2-2; 7 bases are shared with TRBD1. The CDR3 runs to 11 residues. The trim removed 7 bases at V and 6 bases at J, leaving 2 bases unmatched. Germline-derived CDR1 and CDR2 are SQVTM and ANQGSEA. The DNA for the CDR3 is TGCAGCGGACAGGGTGCCGGGGAGCTGTTTTTT. This translates into CSGQGAGELFF.

The J gene is TRBJ2-1, the V gene TRBV20-1; 7 bases agree with TRBD1. The V and J ends lost 5 bases and 10 bases, in that order; junction bases with no gene match: 5. The CDR3 consists of 11 residues. CDR1 DFQATT and CDR2 SNEGSKA come from the germline V gene (reference sequence). For the CDR3, the DNA is TGCAGTGCTTACACAGGGGACGAGCAGTTCTTC. The encoded protein is CSAYTGDEQFF.

V usage is TRBV6-1 and J usage is TRBJ2-1; no definite D call. Germline CDR1 reads MNHNS; CDR2 reads SASEGT. V lost 2 bases and J lost 8, with 4 bases in between. The CDR3 runs 11 residues. CDR3 region: CASSELYEQFF. The DNA for the CDR3 is TGTGCCAGCAGTGAACTGTATGAGCAGTTCTTC.

There are a few counts of this clone. Compared with germline, one end of the junction differs, possibly owing to a read error. V gene TRBV7-9 combines with J gene TRBJ2-2; D remains ambiguous. This CDR3 is 13 amino acids long. The germline gives CDR1 SEHNR, CDR2 FQNEAQ (reference sequence). CDR3 sequence reads: CSSSFASTGELFF. The CDR3 coding sequence is TGTTCCAGCAGCTTTGCGTCAACCGGGGAGCTGTTTTTT.

A single count supports this clone. The chain couples TRBV6-5 to TRBJ2-7, with 8 bases lining up with TRBD2. The germline V gene encodes CDR1 MNHEY and CDR2 SVGAGI. V was clipped by 2 bases and J by 2 bases; unmatched bases: 5. The CDR3 is made up of 15 amino acids. The CDR3: CASSYLAGPPYEQYF. In DNA form, the CDR3 reads TGTGCCAGCAGTTACCTAGCGGGCCCCCCCTACGAGCAGTACTTC.

The CDR3 protein is CASSDRGKANYGYTF. CDR3 coding DNA: TGTGCCAGCAGTGATAGGGGAAAAGCTAACTATGGCTACACCTTC. The chain links TRBV25-1 to TRBJ1-2; D is perhaps TRBD1 (5 bases). V lost 3 bases and J 0 bases, leaving 11 bases between the germline ends. The CDR3 consists of 15 residues. Germline CDR1 and CDR2: MGHDK and SYGVNS.

This chain connects TRBV6-6 to TRBJ2-7; 7 nucleotides agree with TRBD1. CDR3 length: 13 residues. Germline V CDR1 and CDR2: MNHNY, SVGAGI (reference sequence). The V and J ends lost 8 bases and 2 bases, in that order; junction bases with no gene match: 6. CDR3 loop: CASADRDTYEQYF. The DNA for the CDR3 is TGTGCCAGCGCCGACAGGGACACCTACGAGCAGTACTTC.

The chain carries TRBV6-1 and TRBJ1-3; D is possibly TRBD1 (5 bases). CDR1 MNHNS and CDR2 SASEGT come from the germline V gene. Trimming pared 10 bases from V and 1 base from J, leaving 17 bases between. This CDR3 contains 15 residues. For the CDR3, the DNA is TGTGCCACCAAGAGCCAGGGACTTTCTGGAAACACCATATATTTT. It is translated as CATKSQGLSGNTIYF.

The rearrangement uses TRBV14 and TRBJ2-1; 7 bases fit TRBD1. CDR3 length: 15 amino acids. Germline V lookup: CDR1 SGHDN, CDR2 FVKESK. V shed 4 bases and J 0 bases; nucleotides not matched to a gene: 3. The CDR3 DNA follows: TGTGCCAGCAGCCCGACAGGGAGCTCCTACAATGAGCAGTTCTTC. Translated, it gives CASSPTGSSYNEQFF.

This chain uses TRBV6-1 with TRBJ1-4, with D unresolved. Trimming stripped 7 bases from V and 3 bases from J, with 12 bases between. CDR1 is MNHNS and CDR2 is SASEGT in the germline V gene. This CDR3 has 14 residues. The CDR3 DNA reads as TGTGCCAGCACGGGAGGTGCGGCTAATGAAAAACTGTTTTTT. It translates to CASTGGAANEKLFF.